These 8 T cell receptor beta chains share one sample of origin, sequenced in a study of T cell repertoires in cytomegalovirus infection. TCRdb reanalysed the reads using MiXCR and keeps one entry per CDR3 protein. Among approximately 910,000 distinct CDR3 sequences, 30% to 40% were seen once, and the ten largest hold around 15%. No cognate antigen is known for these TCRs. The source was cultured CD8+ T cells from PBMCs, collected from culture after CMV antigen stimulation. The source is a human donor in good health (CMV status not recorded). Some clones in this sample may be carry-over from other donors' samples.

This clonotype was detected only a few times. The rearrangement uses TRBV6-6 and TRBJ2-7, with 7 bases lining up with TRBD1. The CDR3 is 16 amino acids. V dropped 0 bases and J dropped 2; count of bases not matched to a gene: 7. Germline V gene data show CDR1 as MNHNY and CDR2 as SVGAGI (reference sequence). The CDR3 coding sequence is TGTGCCAGCAGTTACTCGAACCTTACAGGGGCCTACGAGCAGTACTTC. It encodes CASSYSNLTGAYEQYF.

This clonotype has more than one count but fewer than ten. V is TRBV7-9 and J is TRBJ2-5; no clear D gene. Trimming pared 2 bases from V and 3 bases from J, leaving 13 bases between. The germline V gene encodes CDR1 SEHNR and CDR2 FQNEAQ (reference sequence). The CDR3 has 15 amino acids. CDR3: CASSLILGTKETQYF. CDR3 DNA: TGTGCCAGCAGCTTAATCCTAGGAACCAAAGAGACCCAGTACTTC.

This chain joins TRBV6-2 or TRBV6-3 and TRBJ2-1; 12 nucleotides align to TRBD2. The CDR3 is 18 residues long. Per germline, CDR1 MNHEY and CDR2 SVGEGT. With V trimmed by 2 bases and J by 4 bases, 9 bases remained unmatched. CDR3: CASSYPTSGGPLYNEQFF. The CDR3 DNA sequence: TGTGCCAGCAGTTACCCTACTAGCGGGGGGCCCCTATACAATGAGCAGTTCTTC.

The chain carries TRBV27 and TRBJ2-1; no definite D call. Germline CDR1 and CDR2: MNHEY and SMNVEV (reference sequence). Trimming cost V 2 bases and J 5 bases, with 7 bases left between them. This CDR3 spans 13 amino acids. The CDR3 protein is CASSLMSNNEQFF. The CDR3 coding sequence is TGTGCCAGCAGTTTAATGAGTAACAATGAGCAGTTCTTC.

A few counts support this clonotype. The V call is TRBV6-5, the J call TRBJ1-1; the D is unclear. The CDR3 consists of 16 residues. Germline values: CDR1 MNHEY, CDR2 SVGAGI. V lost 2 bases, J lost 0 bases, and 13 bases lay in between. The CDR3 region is CASSYDPEDMNTEAFF. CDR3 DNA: TGTGCCAGCAGTTACGATCCAGAAGATATGAACACTGAAGCTTTCTTT.

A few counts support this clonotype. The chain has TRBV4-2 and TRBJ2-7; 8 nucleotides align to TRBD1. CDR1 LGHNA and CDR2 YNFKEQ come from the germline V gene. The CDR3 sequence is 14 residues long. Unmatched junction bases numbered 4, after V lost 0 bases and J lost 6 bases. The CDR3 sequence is CASSQETGVSEQYV. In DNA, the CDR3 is TGTGCCAGCAGCCAAGAGACAGGGGTCTCCGAGCAGTACGTC.

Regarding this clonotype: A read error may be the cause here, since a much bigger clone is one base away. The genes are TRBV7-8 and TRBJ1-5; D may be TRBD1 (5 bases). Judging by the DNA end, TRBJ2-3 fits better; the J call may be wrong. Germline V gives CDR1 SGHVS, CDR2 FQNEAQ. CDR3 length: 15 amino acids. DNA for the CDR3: TGTGCCAGCAGCCGGACACCACTTTGGAGTCAGCCCCAGTATTTT. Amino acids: CASSRTPLWSQPQYF.

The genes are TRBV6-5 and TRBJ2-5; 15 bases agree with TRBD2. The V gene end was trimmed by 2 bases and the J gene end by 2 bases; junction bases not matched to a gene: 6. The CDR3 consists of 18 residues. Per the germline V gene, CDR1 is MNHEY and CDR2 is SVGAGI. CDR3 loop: CASSYRPGLAGGQETQYF. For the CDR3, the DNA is TGTGCCAGCAGTTACCGACCCGGACTAGCGGGGGGGCAAGAGACCCAGTACTTC.